Listed below are T cell receptor beta chains from one sample, sequenced in a study of blood T cells in healthy people across ages. TCRdb ran MiXCR on the 5' RACE reads and lists one entry per CDR3 protein. The sample consists of around 1,100,000 distinct CDR3 sequences, less than 45% of them appearing once. The specimen sequenced was blood. The source of these receptors is a man aged 18 to 29 in good health. Both conserved end residues are part of each CDR3. A D gene is named only where the DNA matches it firmly. A clone size is listed for some rows: how often the clone was seen (once, few, many), or a class if it is expanded.

TRBJ1-1,TRBV29-1,NA,few,CSVPNPQGVNTEAFF,TGCAGCGTCCCCAATCCCCAGGGTGTGAACACTGAAGCTTTCTTT
TRBJ1-1,TRBV7-2,NA,few,CASSLSLGGLTEAFF,TGTGCCAGCAGCTTAAGCCTGGGAGGGCTCACTGAAGCTTTCTTT
TRBJ1-5,TRBV7-9,NA,many,CASSLEGRQPQHF,TGTGCCAGCAGCTTAGAGGGGCGTCAGCCCCAGCATTTT
TRBJ1-5,TRBV6-1,NA,NA,CASSDPRVGWPQHF,TGTGCCAGCAGTGATCCTCGGGTCGGATGGCCCCAGCATTTT
TRBJ2-6,TRBV27,NA,many,CASSFLAGSNVGANVLTF,TGTGCCAGCAGTTTTCTTGCAGGGAGTAACGTAGGGGCCAACGTCCTGACTTTC
TRBJ1-2,TRBV4-3,NA,NA,CASSQDKGGFNGYTF,TGCGCCAGCAGCCAAGATAAGGGGGGGTTCAATGGCTACACCTTC
TRBJ2-7,TRBV4-2,NA,NA,CASSQELTSYEQYF,TGTGCCAGCAGCCAAGAACTCACCTCCTACGAGCAGTACTTC
TRBJ2-1,TRBV19,NA,many,CASSIEGGWAGNEQFF,TGTGCCAGTAGTATAGAAGGGGGATGGGCAGGGAATGAGCAGTTCTTC
TRBJ2-3,TRBV30,NA,NA,CAWSADYTDTQYF,TGTGCCTGGAGTGCCGATTACACAGATACGCAGTATTTT
TRBJ2-4,TRBV6-6,NA,many,CASSYSGRAKNIQYF,TGTGCCAGCAGTTACTCGGGGAGAGCCAAAAACATTCAGTACTTC
TRBJ1-5,TRBV7-2,NA,few,CASSFSPNQPQHF,TGTGCCAGCAGCTTCAGCCCAAATCAGCCCCAGCATTTT
TRBJ1-2,TRBV6-5,TRBD1,few,CASRLNRGGYTF,TGTGCCAGCAGGCTTAACAGGGGCGGCTACACCTTC
TRBJ1-5,TRBV27,NA,NA,CASRPSGAGQPQHF,TGTGCCAGCAGGCCCTCGGGGGCGGGTCAGCCCCAGCATTTT
TRBJ1-2,TRBV20-1,NA,few,CSARLSGGPYGYTF,TGCAGTGCTAGGCTGAGCGGGGGCCCATATGGCTACACCTTC
TRBJ2-7,TRBV10-3,TRBD2,NA,CAISDGGTKSEQYF,TGTGCCATCAGTGACGGAGGGACTAAGAGCGAGCAGTACTTC
TRBJ1-5,TRBV7-6,NA,NA,CASSLGGRAADQPQHF,TGTGCCAGCAGCTTAGGGGGCAGGGCGGCGGATCAGCCCCAGCATTTT
TRBJ1-1,TRBV13,NA,NA,CASSSHLTANTEAFF,TGTGCCAGCAGCTCCCATTTGACAGCGAACACTGAAGCTTTCTTT
TRBJ1-1,TRBV20-1,NA,NA,CSAFFTREVSEAFF,TGCAGTGCTTTTTTTACGAGAGAGGTCTCTGAAGCTTTCTTT
TRBJ2-5,TRBV5-1,NA,NA,CASTLRTEYNEQYF,TGCGCCAGCACCCTGAGAACGGAATACAATGAGCAGTACTTC
TRBJ2-1,TRBV7-2,NA,NA,CASSVTYLTEDNEQFF,TGTGCCAGCAGCGTCACGTATTTAACGGAAGACAATGAGCAGTTCTTC
TRBJ2-1,TRBV5-6,TRBD2,NA,CASSLAGGSSSYNEQFF,TGTGCCAGCAGCTTGGCCGGGGGGTCCAGCTCCTACAATGAGCAGTTCTTC
TRBJ2-5,TRBV10-3,NA,NA,CAIRGSSGTATEQYF,TGTGCCATCAGGGGAAGCTCCGGGACTGCCACGGAGCAGTACTTC
TRBJ1-5,TRBV10-3,NA,NA,CAISELGNQPQHF,TGTGCCATCAGTGAGCTAGGGAATCAGCCCCAGCATTTT
TRBJ2-4,TRBV5-1,NA,NA,CASSPEPLAKNIQYF,TGCGCCAGCAGCCCCGAACCACTAGCCAAAAACATTCAGTACTTC
TRBJ2-1,TRBV5-1,NA,NA,CASSSRIQETQFF,TGCGCCAGCAGCTCGCGGATTCAAGAGACCCAGTTCTTC
TRBJ1-1,TRBV5-4,NA,few,CASSLGGTMAEAFF,TGTGCCAGCAGCTTGGGGGGTACGATGGCTGAAGCTTTCTTT
TRBJ2-5,TRBV7-3,NA,NA,CAIRQFRETQYF,TGTGCCATCCGACAGTTCCGAGAGACCCAGTACTTC
TRBJ2-1,TRBV25-1,TRBD2,few,CASSAGLAGNEQFF,TGTGCCAGCAGTGCTGGACTAGCGGGCAATGAGCAGTTCTTC
TRBJ2-1,TRBV7-2,TRBD1,NA,CASSAGQGSLGEQFF,TGTGCCAGCAGCGCCGGACAGGGAAGTTTGGGTGAGCAGTTCTTC
TRBJ1-1,TRBV27,NA,NA,CASSRQGGSAEAFF,TGTGCCAGCAGCCGGCAGGGAGGTAGTGCGGAAGCTTTCTTT
TRBJ2-1,TRBV20-1,NA,many,CSASPQLRGEQFF,TGCAGTGCTAGTCCCCAGCTAAGGGGAGAGCAGTTCTTC
TRBJ1-6,TRBV27,NA,few,CASSSGLYNSPLHF,TGTGCCAGCAGTTCGGGACTTTATAATTCACCCCTCCACTTT